This paragraph covers one T cell receptor beta chain sequence. Its specificity is unknown. These data originate in a study of OX40 agonist ivuxolimab in advanced cancers. V lost 6 bases to trimming and J lost 4 bases; unmatched junction nucleotides: 15. The CDR3 length is 17 residues. CDR1 is MNHEY, CDR2 SMNVEV, per germline (reference sequence). The study, taken as a whole, reports: Antigen specificity remained undetermined for the expanded peripheral T cells.

Clones were read by immunoSEQ multiplex PCR, and TCRdb kept only the in-frame ones, dropping some. The data hold approximately 62,000 clones, with roughly 87% observed a single time. This clonotype was sampled from an adult with an advanced solid tumor such as melanoma, head and neck, liver or kidney cancer. The chain joins TRBV27 to TRBJ1-2, with 9 bases matching TRBD1. This specimen consisted of CD4+ or CD8+ T cells sorted from blood, obtained in a trial of the OX40 agonist ivuxolimab. The CDR3 nucleotides are TGTGCCAGCAGCTCACAGCCGCGGGACAGGGCCGTCTATGGCTACACCTTC. This translates into CASSSQPRDRAVYGYTF.